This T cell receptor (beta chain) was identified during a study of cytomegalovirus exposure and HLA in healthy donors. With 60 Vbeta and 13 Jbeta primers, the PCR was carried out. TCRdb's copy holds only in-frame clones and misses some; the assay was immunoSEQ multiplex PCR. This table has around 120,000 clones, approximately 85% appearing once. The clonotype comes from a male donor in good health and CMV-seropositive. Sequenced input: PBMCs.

The CDR3 nucleotides read TGTGCCTGGACCGCCGGGGAGGGGGTTCAGCCCCAGCATTTT. As protein: CAWTAGEGVQPQHF. The V and J genes are TRBV30 and TRBJ1-5; D is possibly TRBD1 (6 bases). The CDR3 runs 14 residues. V was trimmed by 4 bases and J by 6 bases, leaving 16 bases between them. CDR1 is GTSNPN, CDR2 SVGIG, per germline (reference sequence).